Sequencing of this TCR beta chain was carried out in a study of blood T cell repertoires in COVID-19. Study at large: COVID-19 samples from acute and convalescent phases originated in the United States, Italy and Spain.

The length of the CDR3 is 14 residues. Germline assignment: CDR1 SGHTA and CDR2 FQGNSA. V shed 3 bases, J shed 3 bases, and the junction held 5 bases outside the gene matches. Here immunoSEQ multiplex PCR was the method, and the copy in TCRdb shows in-frame clones only, minus some. The sample shows over 200,000 clones, 80% to 90% of them seen only once. V is TRBV7-2 and J is TRBJ2-7, with TRBD1 matching 7 bases. Material for sequencing was peripheral blood. This TCR came from a man aged 35 to 55 with acute or convalescent COVID-19. Here the CDR3 reads CASSLYRGNYEQYF. CDR3 bases: TGTGCCAGCAGCTTGTACAGGGGAAACTACGAGCAGTACTTC.